One sample yielded the 24 T cell receptor beta chains listed below, sequenced in a study of shared T cell receptors in the human thymus listed by TCRdb under 2021. The method was the immunoSEQ multiplex PCR assay. TCRdb holds this immuneACCESS table with in-frame rearrangements only. Some clones are missing; in checked studies, unresolved V genes explain under half, and the rest has no known cause. Present in this sample are about 660,000 clones, 80% to 90% of which were seen just once. The ten largest make up 0.0094% of the sample. This sample was also put to use in a study of human thymus T cells.

The sample consisted of thymocytes. Every receptor here comes from a boy younger than two with a congenital heart defect. Donor details come from another sample of the same person, matched by shared clones.

This clone came up once. This chain joins TRBV11-2 and TRBJ2-7, with 12 bases matching TRBD2. V lost 3 bases to trimming and J lost 5 bases; unmatched junction nucleotides: 8. The CDR3 has 16 residues. The germline CDR1 and CDR2 sequences are SGHAT and FQNNGV. The CDR3 sequence: CASSFRLAGDLNEQYF. The CDR3 DNA reads TGTGCCAGCAGCTTCCGACTAGCGGGAGATTTAAACGAGCAGTACTTC. Using reference TRBV11-2 and TRBJ2-7 for the parts outside the CDR3, the full variable domain is EAGVAQSPRYKIIEKRQSVAFWCNPISGHATLYWYQQILGQGPKLLIQFQNNGVVDDSQLPKDRFSAERLKGVDSTLKIQPAKLEDSAVYLCASSFRLAGDLNEQYFGPGTRLTVT.

This rearrangement joins TRBV15 to TRBJ1-1; 9 nucleotides match TRBD1. The CDR3 totals 15 residues. Germline-derived CDR1 and CDR2 are LNHNV and YYDKDF (reference sequence). V dropped 3 bases and J dropped 1; count of bases not matched to a gene: 3. The CDR3 coding sequence is TGTGCCACCAGCAGCGTACAGGGGGCGAACACTGAAGCTTTCTTT. This codes for CATSSVQGANTEAFF.

The chain combines TRBV9 with TRBJ1-2; 7 positions agree with TRBD1. This CDR3 contains 15 residues. CDR1 and CDR2 (germline): SGDLS, YYNGEE. J lost 8 bases, V lost 4 bases, and 14 bases had no gene match. This chain's CDR3 is CASSQGGTPPPGYTF. CDR3 DNA sequence: TGTGCCAGCAGCCAGGGGGGTACCCCACCGCCGGGCTACACCTTC.

V usage is TRBV30 and J usage is TRBJ2-5, with D maybe TRBD1 (6 bases). The CDR3 is 16 amino acids. V was clipped by 0 bases and J by 5 bases, with 19 bases between them. Germline V lookup: CDR1 GTSNPN, CDR2 SVGIG (reference sequence). As DNA, the CDR3 is TGTGCCTGGAGTGTACAGGTCGGCAGGGGTAGGGAGACCCAGTACTTC. Translating it yields CAWSVQVGRGRETQYF.

The V call is TRBV11-2, the J call TRBJ1-1, with D tentatively TRBD1 (5 bases). The germline V gene encodes CDR1 SGHAT and CDR2 FQNNGV. Between the trimmed V and J ends, which lost 1 base and 5 bases, there was a span of 11 bases. This CDR3 has 14 residues. The DNA for the CDR3 is TGTGCCAGCAGCTTAGCGGGGGTGGGAACTGAAGCTTTCTTT. This sequence encodes CASSLAGVGTEAFF.

V and J are TRBV7-2 and TRBJ2-7, with 7 bases identical to TRBD2. V shed 5 bases and J 9 bases; nucleotides not matched to a gene: 13. This CDR3 is built from 14 residues. Looked up from germline, CDR1 is SGHTA and CDR2 is FQGNSA. The CDR3 loop is CASSPTSTRGVQYF. The DNA of the CDR3 is TGTGCCAGCAGCCCGACTAGCACCCGTGGGGTGCAGTACTTC.

The chain combines TRBV27 with TRBJ2-6, with 8 bases lining up with TRBD1. J gave up 8 bases and V 5 bases, and 8 bases lay outside the gene matches. CDR1 is MNHEY and CDR2 is SMNVEV in the germline V gene (reference sequence). CDR3 size: 15 residues. The CDR3 loop reads CASSPDRETTNVLTF. For the CDR3, the DNA is TGTGCCAGCAGTCCGGACAGGGAGACGACCAACGTCCTGACTTTC.

The V and J genes are TRBV6-5 and TRBJ1-2; TRBD1 matches at 11 bases. The germline V gene has CDR1 MNHEY and CDR2 SVGAGI. V trimming: 5 bases; J trimming: 2 bases; junction bases outside the gene matches: 4. The CDR3 has 15 residues. The CDR3 DNA reads as TGTGCCAGCAGTCCTTGGGACAGGGGGAACTATGGCTACACCTTC. As protein: CASSPWDRGNYGYTF.

This clone has just one count. The chain employs TRBV6-6 and TRBJ2-3, with TRBD2 identical over 12 bases. Germline V gene sequence: CDR1 MNHNY, CDR2 SVGAGI (reference sequence). The V and J ends lost 5 bases and 6 bases, in that order; junction bases with no gene match: 6. CDR3 length equals 15 residues. The CDR3 region is CASSRTSGVSDTQYF. Here the CDR3 DNA reads TGTGCCAGCAGTCGGACTAGCGGGGTCTCCGATACGCAGTATTTT.

Regarding this clone: Other DNA sequences in this sample translate to the same CDR3. V usage is TRBV15 and J usage is TRBJ1-6; 10 bases agree with TRBD1. The CDR3 contains 21 residues. V was clipped by 0 bases and J by 7 bases; unmatched bases: 18. Germline V gives CDR1 LNHNV, CDR2 YYDKDF (reference sequence). The CDR3 region is CATSRDGGKTGGKTSNSPLHF. The CDR3 region has the DNA TGTGCCACCAGCAGAGATGGGGGAAAGACAGGGGGCAAGACGAGCAATTCACCCCTCCACTTT.

The genes are TRBV2 and TRBJ2-7, with 7 bases lining up with TRBD2. Germline V gives CDR1 SNHLY, CDR2 FYNNEI. With 3 bases clipped from V and 6 bases from J, the junction kept 5 bases outside the gene matches. This CDR3 region has 13 residues. The CDR3 nucleotides are TGTGCCAGCAGTGAGAGACTAGCTGGCGAGCAGTACTTC. This encodes CASSERLAGEQYF. The whole variable domain, filled in from reference TRBV2 and TRBJ2-7, reads EPEVTQTPSHQVTQMGQEVILRCVPISNHLYFYWYRQILGQKVEFLVSFYNNEISEKSEIFDDQFSVERPDGSNFTLKIRSTKLEDSAMYFCASSERLAGEQYFGPGTRLTVT.

In its sample, this clone was seen once. The chain uses TRBV5-1 and TRBJ2-1; 10 bases map to TRBD2. J lost 6 bases, V lost 0 bases, and 9 bases had no gene match. In germline, CDR1 is SGHRS, CDR2 YFSETQ. The CDR3 contains 17 residues. The chain's CDR3 is CASSLVGGTSDSNEQFF. The CDR3 DNA is TGCGCCAGCAGCTTGGTAGGGGGGACTAGCGACTCCAATGAGCAGTTCTTC.

The V call is TRBV5-6, the J call TRBJ1-1, with TRBD1 as a possible D gene (6 bases). The CDR3 consists of 13 residues. V was cut by 2 bases and J by 4 bases, with 9 bases left in between. Germline assignment: CDR1 SGHDT and CDR2 YYEEEE. In nucleotides, the CDR3 is TGTGCCAGCAGCTTTAACAGGGTCACTGAAGCTTTCTTT. It is translated as CASSFNRVTEAFF.

This chain joins TRBV5-6 and TRBJ2-7; 7 bases are shared with TRBD2. The germline gives CDR1 SGHDT, CDR2 YYEEEE. The CDR3 length is 15 residues. The J segment lost 2 bases and the V segment lost 5 bases, leaving 10 bases of the junction unmatched. The CDR3, as DNA: TGTGCCAGCAGTCAACCAGGCGGGAGCACCTACGAGCAGTACTTC. Protein: CASSQPGGSTYEQYF.

The chain has TRBV7-2 and TRBJ2-3; TRBD2 agrees at 16 bases. Trimming removed 1 base from V and 4 bases from J; junction bases left unmatched: 8. Germline assignment: CDR1 SGHTA and CDR2 FQGNSA. This CDR3 contains 19 residues. Here the CDR3 DNA reads TGTGCCAGCAGCTTAGTAACGGGACTAGCGGGGGGGACCTCAGATACGCAGTATTTT. Translating gives CASSLVTGLAGGTSDTQYF.

V gene TRBV2 combines with J gene TRBJ2-7; TRBD2 matches 8 bases. Unmatched junction bases numbered 17, after V lost 6 bases and J lost 4 bases. The CDR3 sequence is 17 residues long. Per germline, CDR1 SNHLY and CDR2 FYNNEI. CDR3 bases: TGTGCCAGCAGAAGCGCCGGGTACGAGCGGGGGATGTACGAGCAGTACTTC. This codes for CASRSAGYERGMYEQYF.

The rearrangement uses TRBV5-6 and TRBJ2-7; 11 nucleotides align to TRBD2. Germline V gene lookup returns CDR1 SGHDT and CDR2 YYEEEE. The CDR3 runs to 15 residues. The V gene end was trimmed by 3 bases and the J gene end by 2 bases; junction bases not matched to a gene: 4. The CDR3 region is CASSWTSGWTYEQYF. The CDR3 bases are TGTGCCAGCAGCTGGACTAGCGGGTGGACCTACGAGCAGTACTTC.

V usage is TRBV7-2 and J usage is TRBJ1-1, with 9 bases matching TRBD1. The CDR3 totals 18 residues. V dropped 0 bases and J dropped 0; count of bases not matched to a gene: 8. CDR1 SGHTA and CDR2 FQGNSA come from the germline V gene. CDR3 DNA: TGTGCCAGCAGCTTAGCCGGGACAGGGTATTTCATGAACACTGAAGCTTTCTTT. Its translation: CASSLAGTGYFMNTEAFF.

The rearrangement uses TRBV5-1 and TRBJ1-2; weak D call: TRBD1 (5 bases). The germline V gene encodes CDR1 SGHRS and CDR2 YFSETQ. CDR3 size: 15 residues. Deletions cut 2 bases from V and 3 bases from J, with 14 bases between. The CDR3 loop is CASSLGFETDYGYTF. DNA of the CDR3: TGCGCCAGCAGCTTAGGGTTCGAGACAGACTATGGCTACACCTTC.

CDR3 DNA sequence: TGTGCCAGCAGCGACCCTAGCGGGGGGGCCTTCTACAATGAGCAGTTCTTC. This sequence encodes CASSDPSGGAFYNEQFF. V gene TRBV7-8 combines with J gene TRBJ2-1, with 12 bases matching TRBD2. The CDR3 contains 17 residues. V lost 5 bases to trimming and J lost 3 bases; unmatched junction nucleotides: 8. CDR1 is SGHVS and CDR2 is FQNEAQ in the germline V gene.

This rearrangement joins TRBV27 to TRBJ1-1; a weak D match, TRBD1 (6 bases). Trimming removed 7 bases at V and 4 bases at J, with 22 bases between. The length of the CDR3 is 16 residues. CDR1 and CDR2 (germline): MNHEY, SMNVEV (reference sequence). CDR3 region: CASTPIGRGASTEAFF. DNA for the CDR3: TGTGCCAGCACCCCAATAGGCCGGGGGGCAAGCACTGAAGCTTTCTTT.

The V and J genes are TRBV6-5 and TRBJ1-6; D is unclear. Per the germline V gene, CDR1 is MNHEY and CDR2 is SVGAGI. The V end was cut by 0 bases, the J end by 8 bases, with 8 bases between. The CDR3 runs to 14 residues. In nucleotides, the CDR3 is TGTGCCAGCAGTTACTCGACTCGAGATTCACCCCTCCACTTT. Its protein is CASSYSTRDSPLHF.

The chain joins TRBV6-5 to TRBJ1-2; 9 positions match TRBD1. Germline CDR1 and CDR2: MNHEY and SVGAGI. This CDR3 has 16 residues. The junction had 5 bases not matched to a gene; V was cut back by 1 base and J by 2 bases. The CDR3 here is CASSYFEGQGNYGYTF. The CDR3 DNA sequence: TGTGCCAGCAGTTACTTTGAGGGACAGGGAAACTATGGCTACACCTTC.

The J gene is TRBJ2-1, the V gene TRBV4-3, with 7 bases lining up with TRBD1. Germline CDR1 reads LGHNA; CDR2 reads YSLEER. The CDR3 spans 15 residues. The ends lost 1 base at V and 4 bases at J; junction bases unmatched: 4. As DNA, the CDR3 is TGCGCCAGCAGCCAAGTAAGACAGGGTTACAATGAGCAGTTCTTC. Its protein is CASSQVRQGYNEQFF.